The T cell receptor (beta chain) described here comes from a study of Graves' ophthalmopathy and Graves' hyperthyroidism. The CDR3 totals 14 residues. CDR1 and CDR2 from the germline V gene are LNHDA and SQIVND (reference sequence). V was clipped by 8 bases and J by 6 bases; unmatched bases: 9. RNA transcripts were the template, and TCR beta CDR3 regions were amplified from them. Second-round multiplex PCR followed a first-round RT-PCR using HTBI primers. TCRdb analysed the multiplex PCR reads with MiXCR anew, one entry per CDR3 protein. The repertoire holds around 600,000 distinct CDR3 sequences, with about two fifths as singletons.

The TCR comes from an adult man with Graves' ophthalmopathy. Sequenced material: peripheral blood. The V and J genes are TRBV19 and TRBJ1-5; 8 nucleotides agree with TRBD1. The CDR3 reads CASFGQGISQPQHF. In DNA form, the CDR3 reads TGTGCCAGTTTTGGACAGGGCATAAGTCAGCCCCAGCATTTT.